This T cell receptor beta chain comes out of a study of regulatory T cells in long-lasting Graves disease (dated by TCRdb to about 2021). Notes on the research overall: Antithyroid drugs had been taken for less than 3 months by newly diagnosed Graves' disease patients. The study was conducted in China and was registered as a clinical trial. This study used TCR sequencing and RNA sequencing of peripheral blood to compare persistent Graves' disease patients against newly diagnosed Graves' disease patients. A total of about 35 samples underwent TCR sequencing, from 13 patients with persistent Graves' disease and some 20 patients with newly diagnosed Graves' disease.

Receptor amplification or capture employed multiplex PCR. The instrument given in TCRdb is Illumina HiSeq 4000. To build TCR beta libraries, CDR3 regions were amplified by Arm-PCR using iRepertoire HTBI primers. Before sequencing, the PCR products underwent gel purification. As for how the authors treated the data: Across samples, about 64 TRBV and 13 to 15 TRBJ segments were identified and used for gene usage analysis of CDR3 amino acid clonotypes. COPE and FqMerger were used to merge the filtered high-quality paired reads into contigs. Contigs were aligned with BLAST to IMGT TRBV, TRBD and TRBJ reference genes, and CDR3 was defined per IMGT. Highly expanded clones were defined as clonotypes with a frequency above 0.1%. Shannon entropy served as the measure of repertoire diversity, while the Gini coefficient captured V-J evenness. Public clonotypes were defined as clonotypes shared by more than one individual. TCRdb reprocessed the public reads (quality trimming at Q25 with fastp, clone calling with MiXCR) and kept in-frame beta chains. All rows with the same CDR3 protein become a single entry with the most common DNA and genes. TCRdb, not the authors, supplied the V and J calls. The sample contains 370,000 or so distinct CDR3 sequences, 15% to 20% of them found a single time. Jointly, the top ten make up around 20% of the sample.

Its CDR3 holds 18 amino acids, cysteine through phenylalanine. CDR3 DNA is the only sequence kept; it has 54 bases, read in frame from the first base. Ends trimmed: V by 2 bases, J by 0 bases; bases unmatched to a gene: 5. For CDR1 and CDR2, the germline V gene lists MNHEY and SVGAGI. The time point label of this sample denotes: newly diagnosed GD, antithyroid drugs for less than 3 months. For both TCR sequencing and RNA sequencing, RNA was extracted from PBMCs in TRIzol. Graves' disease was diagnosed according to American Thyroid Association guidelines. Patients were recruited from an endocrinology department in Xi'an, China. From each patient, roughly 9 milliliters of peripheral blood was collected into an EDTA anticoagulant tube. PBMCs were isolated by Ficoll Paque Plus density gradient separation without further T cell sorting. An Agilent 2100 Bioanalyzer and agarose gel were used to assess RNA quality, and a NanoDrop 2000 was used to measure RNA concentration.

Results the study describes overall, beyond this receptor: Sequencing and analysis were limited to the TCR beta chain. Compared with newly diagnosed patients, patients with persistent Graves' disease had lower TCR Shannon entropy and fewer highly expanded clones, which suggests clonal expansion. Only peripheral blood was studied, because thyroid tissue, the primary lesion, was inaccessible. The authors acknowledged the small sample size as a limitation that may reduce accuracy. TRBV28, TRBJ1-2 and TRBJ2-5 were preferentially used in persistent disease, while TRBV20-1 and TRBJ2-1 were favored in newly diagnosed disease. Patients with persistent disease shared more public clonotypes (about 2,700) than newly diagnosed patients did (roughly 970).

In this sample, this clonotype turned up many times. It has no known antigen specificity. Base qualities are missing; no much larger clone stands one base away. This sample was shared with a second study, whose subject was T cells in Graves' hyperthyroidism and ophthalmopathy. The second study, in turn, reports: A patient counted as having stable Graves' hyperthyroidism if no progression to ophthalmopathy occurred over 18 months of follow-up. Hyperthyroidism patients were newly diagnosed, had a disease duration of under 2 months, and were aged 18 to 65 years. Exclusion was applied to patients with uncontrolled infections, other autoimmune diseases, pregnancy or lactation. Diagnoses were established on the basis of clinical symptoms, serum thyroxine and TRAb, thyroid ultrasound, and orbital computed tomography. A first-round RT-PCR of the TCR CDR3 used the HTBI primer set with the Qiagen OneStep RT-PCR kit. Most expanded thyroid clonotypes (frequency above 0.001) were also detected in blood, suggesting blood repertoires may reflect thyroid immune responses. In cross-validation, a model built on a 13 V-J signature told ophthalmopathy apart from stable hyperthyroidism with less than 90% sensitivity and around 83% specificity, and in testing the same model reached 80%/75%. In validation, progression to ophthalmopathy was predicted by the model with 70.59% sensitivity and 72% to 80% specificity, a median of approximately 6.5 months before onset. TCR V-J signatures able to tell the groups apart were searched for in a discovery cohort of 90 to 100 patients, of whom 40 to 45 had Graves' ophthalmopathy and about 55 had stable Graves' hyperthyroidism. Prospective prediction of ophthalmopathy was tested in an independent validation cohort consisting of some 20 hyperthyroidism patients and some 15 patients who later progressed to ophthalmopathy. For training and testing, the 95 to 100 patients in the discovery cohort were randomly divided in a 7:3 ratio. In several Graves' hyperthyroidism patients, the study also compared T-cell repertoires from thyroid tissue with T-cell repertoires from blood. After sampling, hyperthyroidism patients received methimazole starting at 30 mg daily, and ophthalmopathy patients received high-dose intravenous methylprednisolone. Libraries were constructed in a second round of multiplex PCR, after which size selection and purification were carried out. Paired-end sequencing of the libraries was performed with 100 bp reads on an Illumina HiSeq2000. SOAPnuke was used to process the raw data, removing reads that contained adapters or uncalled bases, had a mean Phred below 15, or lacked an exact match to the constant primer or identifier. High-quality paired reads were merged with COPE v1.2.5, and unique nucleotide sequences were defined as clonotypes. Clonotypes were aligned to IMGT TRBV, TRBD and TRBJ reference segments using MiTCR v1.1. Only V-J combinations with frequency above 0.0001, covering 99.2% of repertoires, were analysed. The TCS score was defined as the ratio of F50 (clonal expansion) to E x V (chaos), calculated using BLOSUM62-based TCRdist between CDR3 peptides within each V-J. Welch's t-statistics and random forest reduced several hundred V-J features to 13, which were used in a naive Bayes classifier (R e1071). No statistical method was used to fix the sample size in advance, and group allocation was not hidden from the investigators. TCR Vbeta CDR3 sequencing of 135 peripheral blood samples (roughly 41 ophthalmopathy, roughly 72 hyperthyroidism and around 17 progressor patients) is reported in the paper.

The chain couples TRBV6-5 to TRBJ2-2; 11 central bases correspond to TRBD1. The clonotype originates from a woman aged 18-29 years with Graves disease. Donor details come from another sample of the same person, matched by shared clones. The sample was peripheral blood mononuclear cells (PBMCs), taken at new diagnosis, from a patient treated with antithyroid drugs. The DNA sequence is TGTGCCAGCAGTTACGGGACAGGGGGTTTGCCGAACACCGGGGAGCTGTTTTTT. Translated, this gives CASSYGTGGLPNTGELFF.